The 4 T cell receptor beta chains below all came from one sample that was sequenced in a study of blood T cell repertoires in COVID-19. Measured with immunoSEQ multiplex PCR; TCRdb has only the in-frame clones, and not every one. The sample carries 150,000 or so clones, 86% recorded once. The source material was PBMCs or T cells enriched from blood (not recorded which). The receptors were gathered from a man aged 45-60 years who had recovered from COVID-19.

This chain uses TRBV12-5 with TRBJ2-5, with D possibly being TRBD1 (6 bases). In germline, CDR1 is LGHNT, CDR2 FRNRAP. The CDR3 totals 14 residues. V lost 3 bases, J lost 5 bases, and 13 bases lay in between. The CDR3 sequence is CASGFGRGGETQYF. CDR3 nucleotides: TGTGCTAGTGGTTTCGGCAGGGGTGGCGAGACCCAGTACTTC.

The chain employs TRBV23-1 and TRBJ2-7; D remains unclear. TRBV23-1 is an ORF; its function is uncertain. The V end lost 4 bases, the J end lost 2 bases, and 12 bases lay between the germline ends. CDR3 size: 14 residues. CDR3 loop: CASSRFGRPYEQYV. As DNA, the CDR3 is TGCGCCAGCAGTCGATTCGGCAGGCCCTACGAGCAGTACGTC.

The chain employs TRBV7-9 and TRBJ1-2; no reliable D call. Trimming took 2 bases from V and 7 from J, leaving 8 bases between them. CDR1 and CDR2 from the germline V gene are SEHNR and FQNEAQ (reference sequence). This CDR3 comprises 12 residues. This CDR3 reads CASSLNQRGYTF. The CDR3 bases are TGTGCCAGCAGCTTAAACCAGCGTGGCTACACCTTC.

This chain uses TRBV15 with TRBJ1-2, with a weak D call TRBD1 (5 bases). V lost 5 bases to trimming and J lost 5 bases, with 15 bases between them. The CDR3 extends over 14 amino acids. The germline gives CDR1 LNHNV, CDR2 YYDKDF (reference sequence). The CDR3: CATSEPGRGYGYTF. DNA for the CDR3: TGTGCCACCAGCGAGCCAGGGAGGGGTTATGGCTACACCTTC.